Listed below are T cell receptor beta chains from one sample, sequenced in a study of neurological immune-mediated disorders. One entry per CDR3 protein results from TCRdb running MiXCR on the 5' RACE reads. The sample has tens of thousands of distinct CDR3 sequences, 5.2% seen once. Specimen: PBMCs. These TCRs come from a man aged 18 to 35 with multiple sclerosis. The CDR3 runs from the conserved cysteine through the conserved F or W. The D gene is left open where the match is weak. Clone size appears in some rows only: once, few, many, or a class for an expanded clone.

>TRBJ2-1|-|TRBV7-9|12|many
TGTGCCAGCAGCTTAGGCTCATGGGAGCAGTTCTTC
CASSLGSWEQFF
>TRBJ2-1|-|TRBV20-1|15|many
TGCAGTGCTAGATGGGGGAGGTACCGTGACAATGAGCAGTTCTTC
CSARWGRYRDNEQFF
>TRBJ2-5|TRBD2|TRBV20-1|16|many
TGCAGTGCTAGAGTACGCCTAGCGGGGGGATTGGGGACCCAGTACTTC
CSARVRLAGGLGTQYF
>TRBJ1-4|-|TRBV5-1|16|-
TGCGCCAGCAGCTTGGCCACGGGCATTAATAATGAAAAACTGTTTTTT
CASSLATGINNEKLFF
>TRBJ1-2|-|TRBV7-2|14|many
TGTGCCAGCAGTTCTATAAGCTCAGACTATGGCTACACCTTC
CASSSISSDYGYTF
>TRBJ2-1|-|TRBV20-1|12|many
TGCAGTGCTAGAGAGACAGGGCGGGGGGAGTTCTTC
CSARETGRGEFF
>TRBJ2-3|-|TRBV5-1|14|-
TGCGCCAGCAGCGCGGGACAGCCCACAGATACGCAGTATTTT
CASSAGQPTDTQYF
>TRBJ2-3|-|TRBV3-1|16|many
TGTGCCAGCAGCCAACCACCCGGGACGGACACAGATACGCAGTATTTT
CASSQPPGTDTDTQYF
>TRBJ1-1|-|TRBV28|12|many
TGTGCCAGCGGTCTAATGAACACTGAAGCTTTCTTT
CASGLMNTEAFF
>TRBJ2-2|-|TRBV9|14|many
TGTGCCAGCAGCTTTCGGACGAACACCGGGGAGCTGTTTTTT
CASSFRTNTGELFF
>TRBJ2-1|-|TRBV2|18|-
TGTGCCAGCCAGGGAGGCTCCCTCCTCGCGAGCTCCTACAATGAGCAGTTCTTC
CASQGGSLLASSYNEQFF
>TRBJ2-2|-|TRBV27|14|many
TGTGCCAGCAGTTTATTCCCCCCTCCCGGGGAGCTGTTTTTT
CASSLFPPPGELFF
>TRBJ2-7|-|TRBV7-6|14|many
TGTGCCAGCAGCTCCGGGACAAAATTCTACGAGCAGTACTTC
CASSSGTKFYEQYF
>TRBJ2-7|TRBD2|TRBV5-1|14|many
TGCGCCAGCAGCTTGGCGGGAGGATCCCGCGAGCAGTACTTC
CASSLAGGSREQYF
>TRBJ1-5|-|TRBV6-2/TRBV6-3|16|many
TGTGCCAGCAGTTTATTTCGCGGCGGTAGGAGTCAGCCCCAGCATTTT
CASSLFRGGRSQPQHF
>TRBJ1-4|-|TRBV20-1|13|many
TGCAGTGCTCCGAGTACAGAGAATGAAAAACTGTTTTTT
CSAPSTENEKLFF
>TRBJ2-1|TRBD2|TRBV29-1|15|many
TGCAGCGTTGTGGGGAAGCGGGAATTCTACAATGAGCAGTTCTTC
CSVVGKREFYNEQFF
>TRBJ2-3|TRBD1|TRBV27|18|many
TGTGCCAGCAGTTTCTCTGCCTGGGACAGGGAAGGCACAGATACGCAGTATTTT
CASSFSAWDREGTDTQYF
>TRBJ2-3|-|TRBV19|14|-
TGTGCCAGTAGTAACGGAACGGACACAGATACGCAGTATTTT
CASSNGTDTDTQYF
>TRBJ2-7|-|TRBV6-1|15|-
TGTGCCAGCAGTGAAGCGCCGGGCACGGCCTACGAGCAGTACTTC
CASSEAPGTAYEQYF
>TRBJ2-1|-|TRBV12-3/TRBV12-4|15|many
TGTGCCAGCAGCCCCGACTCCCAAGCTCGCGATGAGCAGTTCTTC
CASSPDSQARDEQFF
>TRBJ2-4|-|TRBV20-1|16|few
TGCAGTGCTAGCTTGTTCTTGGGAGGGGGCATGGACATTCAGTACTTC
CSASLFLGGGMDIQYF
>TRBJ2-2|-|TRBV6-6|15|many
TGTGCCAGCAGTTCGCCCACCGGGGGCACCGGGGAGCTGTTTTTT
CASSSPTGGTGELFF
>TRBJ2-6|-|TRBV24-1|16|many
TGTGCCACCGGGGGCAGGGAGTTTACTGGGGCCAACGTCCTGACTTTC
CATGGREFTGANVLTF
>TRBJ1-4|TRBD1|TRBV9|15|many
TGTGCCAGCGGGCCACGACAGGGAACTAATGAAAAACTGTTTTTT
CASGPRQGTNEKLFF
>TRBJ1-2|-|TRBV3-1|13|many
TGTGCCAGCAGCTCCGGGGGGGCCTATGGCTACACCTTC
CASSSGGAYGYTF
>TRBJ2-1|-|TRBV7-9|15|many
TGTGCCAGCAGCCCGGCGGGGAGCTCCTACAATGAGCAGTTCTTC
CASSPAGSSYNEQFF
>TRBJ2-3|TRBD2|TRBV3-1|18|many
TGTGCCAGCAGCCCGCCGCTCCTAGCGGGGGGGCGAGCAGATACGCAGTATTTT
CASSPPLLAGGRADTQYF
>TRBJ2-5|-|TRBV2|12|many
TGTGCCAGCAGAGAAGGTCGAGAGACCCAGTACTTC
CASREGRETQYF
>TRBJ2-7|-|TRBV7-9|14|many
TGTGCCAGCAGCTTGGGGTCCAGCTCCTACGAGCAGTACTTC
CASSLGSSSYEQYF
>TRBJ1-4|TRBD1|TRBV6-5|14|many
TGTGCCAGCAGTCAAAGACAGGGAAATGAAAAACTGTTTTTT
CASSQRQGNEKLFF
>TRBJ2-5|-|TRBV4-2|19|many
TGTGCCAGCAGCCAGATCGGGGGACATTGGGGAATCGTCCAAGAGACCCAGTACTTC
CASSQIGGHWGIVQETQYF
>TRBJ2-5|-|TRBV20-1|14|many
TGCAGTGCTAGAGGGGGCAGGGGACAAGAGACCCAGTACTTC
CSARGGRGQETQYF
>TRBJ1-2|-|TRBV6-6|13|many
TGTGCCAGCAGTCGGGAAATAGGCGATGGCTACACCTTC
CASSREIGDGYTF
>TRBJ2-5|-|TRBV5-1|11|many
TGCGCCAGCCAGCTGGTAGAGACCCAGTACTTC
CASQLVETQYF
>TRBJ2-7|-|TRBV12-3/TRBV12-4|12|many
TGTGCCAGCAGCCCACCTAGGGGGGAGCAGTACTTC
CASSPPRGEQYF
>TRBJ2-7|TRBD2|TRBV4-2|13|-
TGTGCCAGCAGCCCCTACGCGGGGGAAGAGCAGTACTTC
CASSPYAGEEQYF
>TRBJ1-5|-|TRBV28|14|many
TGTGCCAGCAGGTCGACAGGAACCAATCAGCCCCAGCATTTT
CASRSTGTNQPQHF
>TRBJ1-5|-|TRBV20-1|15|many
TGCAGTGCTCTAAACCCGGACACTAACTATCAGCCCCAGAATTTT
CSALNPDTNYQPQNF
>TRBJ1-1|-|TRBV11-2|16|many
TGTGCCAGCAGCCCGCGGCGCGCAAGTCTGAACACTGAAGCTTTCTTT
CASSPRRASLNTEAFF
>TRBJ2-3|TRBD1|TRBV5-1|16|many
TGCGCCAGCAGCTTAACTCCGGGACAGGGGTCAGATACGCAGTATTTT
CASSLTPGQGSDTQYF
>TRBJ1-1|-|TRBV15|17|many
TGTGCCACCAGCCGTGGATTAGGGGGACGGCTGAACACTGAAGCTTTCTTT
CATSRGLGGRLNTEAFF
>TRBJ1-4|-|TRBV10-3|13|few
TGTGCCACATCAGGGGAAACTAATGAAAAACTGTTTTTT
CATSGETNEKLFF
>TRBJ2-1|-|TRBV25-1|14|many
TGTGCCAGCAGACCGACTAACCTCGACAATGAGCAGTTCTTC
CASRPTNLDNEQFF
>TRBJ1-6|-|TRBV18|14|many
TGTGCCAGCTCACCGGGGCAGAATAATTCACCCCTCCACTTT
CASSPGQNNSPLHF
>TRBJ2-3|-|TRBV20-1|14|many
TGCAGTGCTCGCCGGGACTCCAGCACAGATACGCAGTATTTT
CSARRDSSTDTQYF
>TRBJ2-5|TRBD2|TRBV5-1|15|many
TGCGCCAGCAGCTTGGAGTCTAGCGGACGAGAGCCCCAGTACTTC
CASSLESSGREPQYF
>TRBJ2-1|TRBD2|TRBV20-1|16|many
TGCAGTCCGCAACTAGCGGGGGGACCCAAATACAATGAGCAGTTCTTC
CSPQLAGGPKYNEQFF
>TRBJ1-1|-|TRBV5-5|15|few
TGTGCCAGCAGCTTGTACGTCCGCTTGGGGACTGAAGCTTTCTTT
CASSLYVRLGTEAFF
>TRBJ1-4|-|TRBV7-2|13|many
TGTGCCAGCAGCAGGGCGGGGGGTGAAAAACTGTTTTTT
CASSRAGGEKLFF
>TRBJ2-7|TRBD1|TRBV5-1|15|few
TGCGCCAGCAGCTATGATGGATCGACAGGGAAAGAGCAGTACTTC
CASSYDGSTGKEQYF
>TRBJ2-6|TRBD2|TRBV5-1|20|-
TGCGCCAGCAGCTTATTAGCGGGGGGGCGAGCTTCGTCTGGGGCCAACGTCCTGACTTTC
CASSLLAGGRASSGANVLTF
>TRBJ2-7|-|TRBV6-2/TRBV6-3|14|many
TGTGCCAGCAGTTACGCCCGGGCCTCCTACGAGCAGTACTTC
CASSYARASYEQYF
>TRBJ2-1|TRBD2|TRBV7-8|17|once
TGTGCCAGCAGCGGACTAGCGGGGGGGCCCTCAGGCAATGAGCAGTTCTTC
CASSGLAGGPSGNEQFF
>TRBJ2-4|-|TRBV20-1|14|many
TGCAGTGCTAGTAGACACGGAGCCAAAAACATTCAGTACTTC
CSASRHGAKNIQYF
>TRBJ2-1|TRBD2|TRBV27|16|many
TGTGCCAGCAGTGGACTAGCGATGGGCTCCTACAATGAGCAGTTCTTC
CASSGLAMGSYNEQFF